This TCR beta chain was captured by sequencing in a study of T cells in narcolepsy. Profiling relied on immunoSEQ multiplex PCR, and the TCRdb table lists in-frame clones only, not all of them. The data show roughly 30,000 clones, more than 75% seen once. The material sequenced was memory (CD45RA-) CD4+ T cells from blood. The receptor was derived from a human donor in good health.

CDR3 sequence reads: CASSLRPGRGGEKLFF. Here the CDR3 DNA reads TGTGCCAGCAGCTTGCGGCCGGGGAGGGGAGGTGAAAAACTGTTTTTT. The J gene is TRBJ1-4, the V gene TRBV7-8, with D maybe TRBD1 (5 bases). The ends were cut back, 3 bases at V and 7 bases at J, with 18 bases in the middle. Per the germline V gene, CDR1 is SGHVS and CDR2 is FQNEAQ. The CDR3 has 16 amino acids.